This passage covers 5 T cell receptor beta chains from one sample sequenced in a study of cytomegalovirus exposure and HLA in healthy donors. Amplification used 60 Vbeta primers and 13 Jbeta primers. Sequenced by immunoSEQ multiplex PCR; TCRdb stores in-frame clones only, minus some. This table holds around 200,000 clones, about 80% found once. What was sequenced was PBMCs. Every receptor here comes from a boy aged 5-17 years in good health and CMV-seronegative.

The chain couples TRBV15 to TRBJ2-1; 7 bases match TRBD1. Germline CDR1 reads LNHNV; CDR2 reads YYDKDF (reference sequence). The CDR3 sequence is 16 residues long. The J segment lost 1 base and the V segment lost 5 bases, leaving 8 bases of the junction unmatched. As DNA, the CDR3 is TGTGCCACCAGCCCCCTTTGGACAGGATCCTACAATGAGCAGTTCTTC. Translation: CATSPLWTGSYNEQFF.

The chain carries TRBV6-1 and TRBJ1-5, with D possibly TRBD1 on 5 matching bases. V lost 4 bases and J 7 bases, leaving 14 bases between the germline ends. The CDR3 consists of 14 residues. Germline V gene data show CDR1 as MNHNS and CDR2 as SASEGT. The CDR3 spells CASSAREWEQPQHF. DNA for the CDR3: TGTGCCAGCAGTGCCAGGGAATGGGAACAGCCCCAGCATTTT.

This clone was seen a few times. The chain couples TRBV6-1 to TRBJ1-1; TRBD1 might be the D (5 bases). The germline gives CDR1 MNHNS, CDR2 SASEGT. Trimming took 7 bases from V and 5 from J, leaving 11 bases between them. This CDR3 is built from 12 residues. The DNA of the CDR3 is TGTGCCAGCACCTCAGGGATAACTGAAGCTTTCTTT. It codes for CASTSGITEAFF.

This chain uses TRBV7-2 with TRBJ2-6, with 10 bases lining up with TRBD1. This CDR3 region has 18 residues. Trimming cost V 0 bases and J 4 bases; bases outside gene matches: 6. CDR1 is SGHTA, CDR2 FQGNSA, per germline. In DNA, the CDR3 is TGTGCCAGCAGCTTAGCGACAGGGGGCGCATCGGGGGCCAACGTCCTGACTTTC. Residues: CASSLATGGASGANVLTF.

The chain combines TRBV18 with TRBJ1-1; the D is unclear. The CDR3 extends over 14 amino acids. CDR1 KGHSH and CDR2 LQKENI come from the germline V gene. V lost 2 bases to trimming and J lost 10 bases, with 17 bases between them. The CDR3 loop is CASSPGLNTLAAFF. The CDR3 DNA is TGTGCCAGCTCACCAGGCCTGAACACGCTCGCAGCTTTCTTT. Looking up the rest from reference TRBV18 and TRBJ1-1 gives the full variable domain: NAGVMQNPRHLVRRRGQEARLRCSPMKGHSHVYWYRQLPEEGLKFMVYLQKENIIDESGMPKERFSAEFPKEGPSILRIQQVVRGDSAAYFCASSPGLNTLAAFFGQGTRLTVV.